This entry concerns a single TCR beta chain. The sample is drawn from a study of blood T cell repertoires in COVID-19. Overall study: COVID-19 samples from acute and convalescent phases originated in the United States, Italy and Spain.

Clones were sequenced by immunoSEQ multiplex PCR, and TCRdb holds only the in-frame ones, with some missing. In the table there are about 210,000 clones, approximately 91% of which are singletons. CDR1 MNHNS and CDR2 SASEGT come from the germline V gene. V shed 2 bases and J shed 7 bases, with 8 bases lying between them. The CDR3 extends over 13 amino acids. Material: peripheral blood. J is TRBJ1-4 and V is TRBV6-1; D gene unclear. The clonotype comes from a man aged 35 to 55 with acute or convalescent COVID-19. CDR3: CASSERISEKLFF. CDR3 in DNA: TGTGCCAGCAGTGAACGTATCAGTGAAAAACTGTTTTTT.